This entry is about one T cell receptor beta chain. Measured with immunoSEQ multiplex PCR; TCRdb has only the in-frame clones, and not every one. The sample contains 200,000 to 250,000 clones, roughly 92% of which appear only once. The V gene's germline CDR1 is SGHRS and CDR2 YFSETQ. This CDR3 is built from 17 residues. V lost 0 bases, J lost 5 bases, and 19 bases lay in between. This record comes from a study of blood T cell repertoires in COVID-19. The overall study: Specimens from acute and convalescent COVID-19 originated in the United States, Italy and Spain.

This TCR came from a man aged 60 to 69 with COVID-19, enrolled during active disease. This sequence joins TRBV5-1 and TRBJ2-3; D might be TRBD2 (7 bases). Sequences were obtained from peripheral blood. CDR3 amino acids: CASSLAAGAPGIDTQYF. DNA for the CDR3: TGCGCCAGCAGCTTGGCTGCGGGGGCTCCGGGGATAGATACGCAGTATTTT. The whole variable domain, filled in from reference TRBV5-1 and TRBJ2-3, reads KAGVTQTPRYLIKTRGQQVTLSCSPISGHRSVSWYQQTPGQGLQFLFEYFSETQRNKGNFPGRFSGRQFSNSRSEMNVSTLELGDSALYLCASSLAAGAPGIDTQYFGPGTRLTVL.